Listed below are T cell receptor beta chains from one sample, sequenced in a study of cytomegalovirus exposure and HLA in healthy donors. The repertoire was sequenced with immunoSEQ multiplex PCR; TCRdb's copy has only in-frame clones and lacks some. The data contain about 180,000 clones, around 75% of them singletons. Material for sequencing was PBMCs. These receptors were obtained from a female donor in good health and CMV-seronegative. Each CDR3 is given with its conserved first and last residue. A D gene is named only where the DNA matches it firmly. Clone size is not always given. Where it is, it says once, few, many or a class for expanded clones.

>TRBJ2-2|TRBV7-9|-|-
CASSVPTGSTNTGELFF
TGTGCCAGCAGCGTGCCAACAGGGAGCACGAACACCGGGGAGCTGTTTTTT
>TRBJ1-1|TRBV7-8|TRBD1|few
CASSSPGQGDVWAFF
TGTGCCAGCAGCTCCCCGGGACAGGGGGATGTTTGGGCTTTCTTT
>TRBJ1-1|TRBV5-1|-|-
CASRRGSGTEAFF
TGCGCTTCTCGCCGGGGTAGTGGCACTGAAGCTTTCTTT
>TRBJ2-7|TRBV29-1|TRBD1|-
CSVEAPDRGFYEQYF
TGCAGCGTTGAAGCTCCGGACAGGGGGTTTTACGAGCAGTACTTC
>TRBJ2-2|TRBV6-1|TRBD2|few
CAGAIAGGLSGELFF
TGTGCCGGAGCAATAGCGGGGGGTCTGAGTGGGGAGCTGTTTTTT
>TRBJ1-5|TRBV28|-|few
CATEATGIRNQPQHF
TGTGCCACCGAGGCTACAGGGATCCGCAATCAGCCCCAGCATTTT
>TRBJ1-2|TRBV6-5|-|once
CASSRYSSNYGYTF
TGTGCCAGCAGTAGGTACAGTTCCAACTATGGCTACACCTTC
>TRBJ2-5|TRBV7-2|TRBD2|few
CASSLGAGREETQYF
TGTGCCAGCAGCTTAGGGGCAGGGAGGGAAGAGACCCAGTACTTC
>TRBJ2-7|TRBV9|TRBD1|-
CASSGPGTGGLEQYF
TGTGCCAGCAGCGGACCCGGGACAGGGGGTCTCGAGCAGTACTTC
>TRBJ1-1|TRBV18|-|-
CASSPLANTEAFF
TGTGCCAGCTCCCCCTTAGCGAACACTGAAGCTTTCTTT
>TRBJ1-4|TRBV6-1|-|-
CASSSRRRESGKLFF
TGTGCCAGCAGCTCCCGGAGGAGAGAGTCGGGAAAACTGTTTTTT
>TRBJ2-2|TRBV4-1|-|few
CASSHYAPTNTGELFF
TGCGCCAGCAGCCATTACGCACCTACGAACACCGGGGAGCTGTTTTTT
>TRBJ2-7|TRBV5-4|TRBD2|-
CASSQLPTSGRYEQYF
TGTGCCAGCAGCCAACTACCGACTAGCGGGAGGTACGAGCAGTACTTC
>TRBJ1-2|TRBV30|-|-
CAWSSIEGGYTF
TGTGCCTGGAGTAGCATAGAGGGTGGCTACACCTTC
>TRBJ2-5|TRBV4-1|TRBD2|-
CASSSLFKRESGGETQYF
TGCGCCAGCAGCTCCCTGTTTAAGCGGGAGAGCGGCGGGGAGACCCAGTACTTC
>TRBJ1-5|TRBV19|-|few
CASSPSPTGNQPQHF
TGTGCCAGTAGTCCGAGTCCTACTGGCAATCAGCCCCAGCATTTT
>TRBJ2-5|TRBV5-6|TRBD2|-
CASSSIVSSGGKETQYF
TGTGCCAGCAGCTCAATTGTTTCCAGCGGGGGTAAAGAGACCCAGTACTTC
>TRBJ1-6|TRBV5-6|TRBD1|-
CASSLRQGGSPLHF
TGTGCCAGCAGCTTACGACAGGGAGGATCACCCCTCCACTTT
>TRBJ2-1|TRBV21-1|-|-
CASSKVGGSSYNEQFF
TGTGCCAGCAGCAAAGTAGGCGGGAGCTCCTACAATGAGCAGTTCTTC
>TRBJ1-1|TRBV6-5|TRBD1|-
CASSQGQGLNTEAFF
TGTGCCAGCAGTCAAGGACAGGGGCTGAACACTGAAGCTTTCTTT
>TRBJ1-5|TRBV27|-|-
CASSARGGNQPQHF
TGTGCCAGCAGCGCCAGGGGAGGCAATCAGCCCCAGCATTTT
>TRBJ2-2|TRBV9|TRBD2|-
CASSPQPVRTSAGELFF
TGTGCCAGCAGCCCTCAACCCGTCCGGACTAGCGCCGGGGAGCTGTTTTTT
>TRBJ2-5|TRBV9|-|-
CASSVDGVKEETQYF
TGTGCCAGCAGCGTAGACGGGGTAAAGGAAGAGACCCAGTACTTC
>TRBJ2-3|TRBV10-3|TRBD2|-
CAIRGTSERDRSTDTQYF
TGTGCCATCAGGGGGACTAGCGAGAGAGATAGGAGCACAGATACGCAGTATTTT
>TRBJ1-1|TRBV5-1|-|-
CASSWEGRRMNTEAFF
TGCGCCAGCAGCTGGGAGGGGAGACGGATGAACACTGAAGCTTTCTTT
>TRBJ2-3|TRBV7-6|TRBD2|-
CASSRTSGGSSTDTQYF
TGTGCCAGCAGCCGGACTAGCGGGGGGTCTAGCACAGATACGCAGTATTTT
>TRBJ2-7|TRBV6-6|TRBD1|-
CASRAGTGVGEQYF
TGTGCCAGCAGAGCCGGGACAGGGGTGGGCGAGCAGTACTTC
>TRBJ1-5|TRBV2|TRBD1|-
CASSRQGNQPQHF
TGTGCCAGCAGTAGACAGGGGAATCAGCCCCAGCATTTT
>TRBJ2-2|TRBV25-1|-|-
CASSAQGNTGELFF
TGTGCCAGCAGTGCTCAGGGAAACACCGGGGAGCTGTTTTTT
>TRBJ2-7|TRBV9|-|-
CASSGRDSRWAEQYF
TGTGCCAGCAGCGGACGGGACTCCAGGTGGGCCGAGCAGTACTTC
>TRBJ1-2|TRBV5-1|TRBD1|-
CASSLLLQGNGYTF
TGCGCCAGCAGCTTGTTACTACAGGGGAATGGCTACACCTTC
>TRBJ2-5|TRBV6-6|TRBD1|-
CAGRTGQETQYF
TGTGCCGGACGGACAGGGCAAGAGACCCAGTACTTC
>TRBJ2-3|TRBV7-9|-|-
CASSLLTGDTQYF
TGTGCCAGCAGCCTCCTGACGGGAGATACGCAGTATTTT
>TRBJ2-3|TRBV9|TRBD2|-
CASSVEGASGGSTDTQYF
TGTGCCAGCAGCGTAGAAGGGGCTAGCGGGGGTAGCACAGATACGCAGTATTTT